One and the same sample provided the 14 T cell receptor beta chains below, sequenced in a study of blood T cell repertoires in COVID-19. Using immunoSEQ multiplex PCR, the repertoire was profiled, and TCRdb retains in-frame clones only, with some absent. The top ten hold 2.5% to 3% of the sample, which has around 170,000 clones, approximately 86% seen once. Sequencing input: peripheral blood. The receptor set was obtained from a woman aged 25-40 years with active or convalescent COVID-19.

V and J are TRBV28 and TRBJ2-5; possible D gene TRBD2, 5 bases. Germline CDR1 reads MDHEN; CDR2 reads SYDVKM. V lost 5 bases to trimming and J lost 2 bases, with 9 bases between them. The CDR3 extends over 13 amino acids. CDR3 nucleotides: TGTGCCAGCAGTGATAGCGCGCAAGAGACCCAGTACTTC. This gives the protein CASSDSAQETQYF.

This clone has a single count. This sequence joins TRBV29-1 and TRBJ2-5; D call uncertain. The germline V and J ends were trimmed by 8 bases and 5 bases, with 9 bases remaining between them. From germline, CDR1 is SQVTM and CDR2 ANQGSEA. CDR3 length: 10 residues. CDR3 coding DNA: TGCAGCTCCGCGGAGGAGACCCAGTACTTC. Translating gives CSSAEETQYF.

The rearrangement links TRBV15 to TRBJ1-3; D unclear. The germline gives CDR1 LNHNV, CDR2 YYDKDF (reference sequence). Trimming cost V 2 bases and J 6 bases, with 8 bases left between them. This CDR3 is built from 13 residues. As DNA, the CDR3 is TGTGCCACCAGCAGACAGCGGGAAAACACCATATATTTT. As protein: CATSRQRENTIYF.

The V gene is TRBV5-6, the J gene TRBJ1-1; weak D call: TRBD1 (5 bases). The CDR3 spans 12 residues. Germline V lookup: CDR1 SGHDT, CDR2 YYEEEE. The ends were cut back, 6 bases at V and 4 bases at J, with 10 bases in the middle. The CDR3: CASTMGGTEAFF. The DNA of the CDR3 is TGTGCCAGCACCATGGGGGGCACTGAAGCTTTCTTT.

J is TRBJ2-7 and V is TRBV19, with D tentatively TRBD2 (5 bases). Germline CDR1 and CDR2: LNHDA and SQIVND (reference sequence). This CDR3 contains 14 residues. Between the trimmed V and J ends, which lost 3 bases and 4 bases, there was a span of 13 bases. The CDR3 DNA reads as TGTGCCAGTAGTATGGTACTAGAAGAATACGAGCAGTACTTC. It yields the protein CASSMVLEEYEQYF.

This chain links TRBV11-2 with TRBJ1-6, with D hard to call. There are 13 residues in the CDR3. Trimming left V 3 bases short and J 5 bases short, with 5 bases between. Germline V lookup: CDR1 SGHAT, CDR2 FQNNGV. CDR3 sequence reads: CASSFYDNSPLHF. The CDR3 region has the DNA TGTGCCAGCAGCTTCTACGATAATTCACCCCTCCACTTT.

This clone was seen only a few times. The chain combines TRBV27 with TRBJ1-2; maybe TRBD1 (6 bases). Germline values: CDR1 MNHEY, CDR2 SMNVEV (reference sequence). Trimming removed 8 bases from V and 6 bases from J, with 13 bases in between. CDR3 length: 12 amino acids. The CDR3 nucleotides read TGTGCCAGCTGGGGGCTTGAGGATGGCTACACCTTC. Its translation is CASWGLEDGYTF.

The chain couples TRBV2 to TRBJ2-7; 7 bases match TRBD1. From germline, CDR1 is SNHLY and CDR2 FYNNEI. The CDR3 consists of 15 residues. Unmatched junction bases numbered 10, after V lost 6 bases and J lost 2 bases. The CDR3 sequence: CASSGPGQQAYEQYF. The CDR3 DNA reads TGTGCCAGCAGCGGGCCGGGACAGCAAGCCTACGAGCAGTACTTC.

The chain links TRBV6-2 or TRBV6-3 to TRBJ2-3; no firm D call. This CDR3 spans 11 amino acids. Germline CDR1 and CDR2: MNHEY and SVGEGT. The ends were cut back, 5 bases at V and 3 bases at J, with 3 bases in the middle. The CDR3 nucleotides read TGTGCCAGCAGTCAAACAGATACGCAGTATTTT. The encoded protein is CASSQTDTQYF.

The chain uses TRBV7-2 and TRBJ2-5, with no clear D. Per the germline V gene, CDR1 is SGHTA and CDR2 is FQGNSA. The length of the CDR3 is 13 residues. The germline V and J ends were trimmed by 5 bases and 1 base, with 8 bases remaining between them. The DNA of the CDR3 is TGTGCCAGCAGCCCCGGTTCCCAAGAGACCCAGTACTTC. This codes for CASSPGSQETQYF.

This chain links TRBV13 with TRBJ2-5; D is perhaps TRBD1 (6 bases). Trimming cost V 5 bases and J 1 base, with 11 bases left between them. The CDR3 extends over 14 amino acids. The germline V gene has CDR1 PRHDT and CDR2 FYEKMQ (reference sequence). Here the CDR3 reads CASSPDRTQETQYF. The CDR3 DNA follows: TGTGCCAGCAGCCCGGACAGAACCCAAGAGACCCAGTACTTC.

The gene calls are TRBV18 and TRBJ2-1; 12 nucleotides agree with TRBD2. From germline, CDR1 is KGHSH and CDR2 LQKENI. V shed 3 bases, J shed 7 bases, and the junction held 10 bases outside the gene matches. The CDR3 runs to 17 residues. CDR3 in DNA: TGTGCCAGCTCACCTCTCGGGCTAGCGGGAGGGAATAATGAGCAGTTCTTC. Translating it yields CASSPLGLAGGNNEQFF.

The table lists this clone with a few counts. The chain carries TRBV6-1 and TRBJ1-5, with TRBD1 matching over 11 bases. In germline, CDR1 is MNHNS, CDR2 SASEGT. The CDR3 is made up of 16 amino acids. V lost 4 bases and J lost 5; bases outside the gene matches: 7. The CDR3 DNA reads TGTGCCAGCAGTGGCCGGACAGGGGGCGCGTATCAGCCCCAGCATTTT. It is translated as CASSGRTGGAYQPQHF.

The chain employs TRBV30 and TRBJ1-6; 10 bases are a match to TRBD1. CDR1 is GTSNPN and CDR2 is SVGIG in the germline V gene (reference sequence). The CDR3 length is 15 residues. J lost 9 bases, V lost 7 bases, and 12 bases had no gene match. The DNA of the CDR3 is TGTGCCTTAGGACCGGGACAGGGGAGGAGTTCACCCCTCCACTTT. Its protein is CALGPGQGRSSPLHF.